This is a list of T cell receptor beta chains from one sample in a study of T cell repertoires in cytomegalovirus infection. No cognate antigen is known for these TCRs. MiXCR was run by TCRdb on the reads, yielding one entry per CDR3 protein. Among around 770,000 distinct CDR3 sequences listed, almost 30% were seen once. Specimen: cultured CD8+ T cells from PBMCs, collected from culture after CMV antigen stimulation. These receptor sequences come from a human donor in good health (CMV status not recorded). Some clones in this sample may be carry-over from other donors' samples. Each CDR3 is given with its conserved first and last residue. A D gene is named only where the DNA matches it firmly. The size of a clone is reported for some rows only, either as once, few or many, or as a class for expanded clones.

d_call: -
v_call: TRBV7-6
clone_size: few
j_call: TRBJ2-1
cdr3_nt: TGTGCCAGCAGCCGGGACCTGAGCTCCTACAATGAGCAGTTCTTC
cdr3_aa: CASSRDLSSYNEQFF

d_call: -
v_call: TRBV2
clone_size: many
j_call: TRBJ2-1
cdr3_nt: TGTGCCAGCAGTACAGGGATAGAATACAATGAGCAGTTCTTC
cdr3_aa: CASSTGIEYNEQFF

d_call: TRBD1
v_call: TRBV7-9
clone_size: few
j_call: TRBJ2-7
cdr3_nt: TGTGCCAGCAGCTCGGGACAGGGGGTCACCTACGAGCAGTACTTC
cdr3_aa: CASSSGQGVTYEQYF

d_call: -
v_call: TRBV11-2
clone_size: few
j_call: TRBJ2-1
cdr3_nt: TGTGCCAGCAGCCTGCCAACCCTCCCGACAGACAGCTCCTACAATGAGCAGTTCTTC
cdr3_aa: CASSLPTLPTDSSYNEQFF

d_call: -
v_call: TRBV25-1
clone_size: -
j_call: TRBJ1-2
cdr3_nt: TGTGCCAGCAGTGGAAGAGGAAACTATGGCTACACCTTC
cdr3_aa: CASSGRGNYGYTF

d_call: TRBD2
v_call: TRBV20-1
clone_size: -
j_call: TRBJ2-5
cdr3_nt: TGCAGTGCCCCGATAAGGACTAGCGGAGGAGAGACCCAGTACTTC
cdr3_aa: CSAPIRTSGGETQYF

d_call: TRBD2
v_call: TRBV20-1
clone_size: -
j_call: TRBJ2-1
cdr3_nt: TGCAGTACCTATTTCGGGTTAGCGGGGCCTCCTGAGCAGTTCTTC
cdr3_aa: CSTYFGLAGPPEQFF

d_call: -
v_call: TRBV20-1
clone_size: -
j_call: TRBJ2-3
cdr3_nt: TGCAGTGCGACAAGCTACAGCGTAGTTAGCACAGATACGCAGTATTTT
cdr3_aa: CSATSYSVVSTDTQYF

d_call: -
v_call: TRBV9
clone_size: few
j_call: TRBJ1-5
cdr3_nt: TGTGCCAGCAGCGACGGGGGACTTCGGCAGCCCCAGCATTTT
cdr3_aa: CASSDGGLRQPQHF

d_call: -
v_call: TRBV19
clone_size: -
j_call: TRBJ2-1
cdr3_nt: TGTGCCAGTAGTCTAATTGCGCATGAGCAGTTCTTC
cdr3_aa: CASSLIAHEQFF

d_call: -
v_call: TRBV7-9
clone_size: many
j_call: TRBJ1-2
cdr3_nt: TGTGCCAGCAGCCCGCTCGACACCTATGGCTACACCTTC
cdr3_aa: CASSPLDTYGYTF

d_call: TRBD1
v_call: TRBV7-6
clone_size: -
j_call: TRBJ2-1
cdr3_nt: TGTGCCAGCAGCTTAACAGGGGGGATCAATGAGCAGTTCTTC
cdr3_aa: CASSLTGGINEQFF

d_call: TRBD1
v_call: TRBV7-6
clone_size: -
j_call: TRBJ1-4
cdr3_nt: TGTGCCAGCAGCTTGAAAATACAGGGGGTAAAACTGTTTTTT
cdr3_aa: CASSLKIQGVKLFF

d_call: -
v_call: TRBV6-1
clone_size: few
j_call: TRBJ2-5
cdr3_nt: TGTGCCAGCAGTGAGAGGGTCATACAAGAGACCCAGTACTTC
cdr3_aa: CASSERVIQETQYF

d_call: TRBD1
v_call: TRBV7-6
clone_size: few
j_call: TRBJ1-4
cdr3_nt: TGTGCCAGCAGCGCCGGGACAGGCCTCCAAAAACTGTTTTTT
cdr3_aa: CASSAGTGLQKLFF

d_call: -
v_call: TRBV6-1
clone_size: -
j_call: TRBJ1-2
cdr3_nt: TGTGCCAGCAGTGAAGTGAGGGCATGGATCTATGGCTACACCTTC
cdr3_aa: CASSEVRAWIYGYTF

d_call: -
v_call: TRBV27
clone_size: -
j_call: TRBJ1-2
cdr3_nt: TGTGCCAGCAGTTTAAAGGTGGGGCCTTATGGCTACACCTTC
cdr3_aa: CASSLKVGPYGYTF

d_call: -
v_call: TRBV12-3/TRBV12-4
clone_size: -
j_call: TRBJ2-1
cdr3_nt: TGTGCCAGCAGTTCCCCCGGACAAGCCTACAATGAGCAGTTCTTC
cdr3_aa: CASSSPGQAYNEQFF

d_call: TRBD1
v_call: TRBV7-6
clone_size: -
j_call: TRBJ1-1
cdr3_nt: TGTGCCAGCAGCGCGGGACAGGGTGTTTACTCTGAAGCTTTCTTT
cdr3_aa: CASSAGQGVYSEAFF

d_call: -
v_call: TRBV6-1
clone_size: many
j_call: TRBJ2-1
cdr3_nt: TGTGCCAGCAGCACACCCGTAAGGATGAGCTCCTACAATGAGCAGTTCTTC
cdr3_aa: CASSTPVRMSSYNEQFF

d_call: -
v_call: TRBV6-2/TRBV6-3
clone_size: few
j_call: TRBJ1-1
cdr3_nt: TGTGCCAGCAGTTATCGGGGGGGCGGTCTGAATTGGATGAACACTGAAGCTTTCTTT
cdr3_aa: CASSYRGGGLNWMNTEAFF

d_call: TRBD1
v_call: TRBV7-2
clone_size: few
j_call: TRBJ1-6
cdr3_nt: TGTGCCAGCAGCTCCAGACAGGGCGCCTATAATTCACCCCTCCACTTT
cdr3_aa: CASSSRQGAYNSPLHF

d_call: -
v_call: TRBV7-6
clone_size: many
j_call: TRBJ2-2
cdr3_nt: TGTGCCAGCAGTGCTCGACCCAGGGAGCTGTTTTTT
cdr3_aa: CASSARPRELFF

d_call: TRBD1
v_call: TRBV4-1
clone_size: few
j_call: TRBJ1-2
cdr3_nt: TGCGCCAGCAGCCAAGTGTCGGCAGGGGGAGGCTACACCTTC
cdr3_aa: CASSQVSAGGGYTF

d_call: -
v_call: TRBV7-2
clone_size: -
j_call: TRBJ1-1
cdr3_nt: TGTGCCAGCAGCTTAGAACACCCGGACACTGAAGCTTTCTTT
cdr3_aa: CASSLEHPDTEAFF

d_call: TRBD1
v_call: TRBV5-5
clone_size: -
j_call: TRBJ2-4
cdr3_nt: TGTGCCAGCAGGTGGGACAGTCGTTTGTACTTC
cdr3_aa: CASRWDSRLYF

d_call: TRBD2
v_call: TRBV20-1
clone_size: -
j_call: TRBJ2-7
cdr3_nt: TGCAGTGCTAGAGGGCTAGCGGGGGAGACTAACTCCTACGAGCAGTACTTC
cdr3_aa: CSARGLAGETNSYEQYF

d_call: TRBD1
v_call: TRBV27
clone_size: -
j_call: TRBJ1-1
cdr3_nt: TGTGCCAGCAGTCGGAGCTATTTCTACAGGGGACCCCGCGACATGACGAACACTGAAGCTTTCTTT
cdr3_aa: CASSRSYFYRGPRDMTNTEAFF

d_call: -
v_call: TRBV20-1
clone_size: -
j_call: TRBJ2-1
cdr3_nt: TGCAGTGCTCCCTTTCGGGGCCTAGAGCAGTTCTTC
cdr3_aa: CSAPFRGLEQFF

d_call: -
v_call: TRBV6-4
clone_size: -
j_call: TRBJ1-6
cdr3_nt: TGTGCCAGCAGGGCGACGGCTGATAATTCACCCCTCCACTTT
cdr3_aa: CASRATADNSPLHF

d_call: -
v_call: TRBV2
clone_size: few
j_call: TRBJ2-5
cdr3_nt: TGTGCCAGCAGTGATGACAGTAAAGAGACCCAGTACTTC
cdr3_aa: CASSDDSKETQYF

d_call: -
v_call: TRBV27
clone_size: few
j_call: TRBJ1-1
cdr3_nt: TGTGCCAGCAGTTTAACCCTTATGAACACTGAAGCTTTCTTT
cdr3_aa: CASSLTLMNTEAFF

d_call: -
v_call: TRBV10-3
clone_size: -
j_call: TRBJ2-1
cdr3_nt: TGTGCCATCAGATATGAAACACAGGGCAATGAGCAGTTCTTC
cdr3_aa: CAIRYETQGNEQFF

d_call: -
v_call: TRBV5-6
clone_size: -
j_call: TRBJ2-1
cdr3_nt: TGTGCCAGCAGCCCATCCCGACAGTACAATGAGCAGTTCTTC
cdr3_aa: CASSPSRQYNEQFF

d_call: -
v_call: TRBV29-1
clone_size: -
j_call: TRBJ2-7
cdr3_nt: TGCAGCGTTGACCAGGGGAGCTACGAGCAGTACTTC
cdr3_aa: CSVDQGSYEQYF

d_call: TRBD1
v_call: TRBV6-2/TRBV6-3
clone_size: -
j_call: TRBJ2-1
cdr3_nt: TGTGCCAGCAGTATTCTTCCGGGACAGGGTCTCCAAGAGCAGTTCTTC
cdr3_aa: CASSILPGQGLQEQFF

d_call: -
v_call: TRBV4-2
clone_size: -
j_call: TRBJ2-1
cdr3_nt: TGTGCCAGCAGCCAAGAACAGGGTGGCAATGAGCAGTTCTTC
cdr3_aa: CASSQEQGGNEQFF

d_call: -
v_call: TRBV27
clone_size: -
j_call: TRBJ2-7
cdr3_nt: TGTGCCAGCAGTTTATCACTCGGGCAGCCCTACGAGCAGTACTTC
cdr3_aa: CASSLSLGQPYEQYF

d_call: TRBD1
v_call: TRBV2
clone_size: -
j_call: TRBJ2-7
cdr3_nt: TGTGCCAGCAGGGGACAGGAGACCTACGAGCAGTACTTC
cdr3_aa: CASRGQETYEQYF

d_call: -
v_call: TRBV7-9
clone_size: few
j_call: TRBJ1-4
cdr3_nt: TGTGCCAGCAGCTTCGGGACGGAACTTAATGAAAAACTGTTTTTT
cdr3_aa: CASSFGTELNEKLFF

d_call: -
v_call: TRBV12-3/TRBV12-4
clone_size: few
j_call: TRBJ1-1
cdr3_nt: TGTGCCAGCAGTCCTTCCTTGGGGTTCACTGAAGCTTTCTTT
cdr3_aa: CASSPSLGFTEAFF

d_call: -
v_call: TRBV6-5
clone_size: -
j_call: TRBJ1-2
cdr3_nt: TGTGCCAGCAGTTACAACCGGGGAGGCGATGGCTACACCTTC
cdr3_aa: CASSYNRGGDGYTF

d_call: TRBD2
v_call: TRBV7-9
clone_size: -
j_call: TRBJ2-4
cdr3_nt: TGTGCCAGCAGCCCCCAGGGTCTAGCGGGTGCCAAAAACATTCAGTACTTC
cdr3_aa: CASSPQGLAGAKNIQYF

d_call: TRBD1
v_call: TRBV5-5
clone_size: once
j_call: TRBJ1-2
cdr3_nt: TGTGCCAGCAGCTTGGGGGACAGGGTGGACTATGGCTACACCTTC
cdr3_aa: CASSLGDRVDYGYTF

d_call: TRBD1
v_call: TRBV29-1
clone_size: -
j_call: TRBJ2-7
cdr3_nt: TGCAGCGTGACAGGGGGCTACCCCTACGAGCAGTACTTC
cdr3_aa: CSVTGGYPYEQYF

d_call: -
v_call: TRBV6-2/TRBV6-3
clone_size: -
j_call: TRBJ2-3
cdr3_nt: TGTGCCAGCAGCCCGGGGGTAGCCACAGATACGCAGTATTTT
cdr3_aa: CASSPGVATDTQYF

d_call: TRBD1
v_call: TRBV19
clone_size: -
j_call: TRBJ2-5
cdr3_nt: TGTGCCAGTAGTCCCTCCGGGACAGGGGAGACCCAGTACTTC
cdr3_aa: CASSPSGTGETQYF

d_call: -
v_call: TRBV15
clone_size: few
j_call: TRBJ1-2
cdr3_nt: TGTGCCACCAGCAGAGATCGGAGCCTCGCCTATGGCTACACCTTC
cdr3_aa: CATSRDRSLAYGYTF

d_call: -
v_call: TRBV27
clone_size: -
j_call: TRBJ2-1
cdr3_nt: TGTGCCAGCAGTTTATCAATGTCACGGTACAATGAGCAGTTCTTC
cdr3_aa: CASSLSMSRYNEQFF

d_call: -
v_call: TRBV6-6
clone_size: many
j_call: TRBJ1-2
cdr3_nt: TGTGCCAGCAGTTACTCTCGAGGGGCAACTAACTATGGCTACACCTTC
cdr3_aa: CASSYSRGATNYGYTF

d_call: -
v_call: TRBV6-2/TRBV6-3
clone_size: few
j_call: TRBJ1-5
cdr3_nt: TGTGCCAGCAGTTCTCAGGGTTTCGATCAGCCCCAGCATTTT
cdr3_aa: CASSSQGFDQPQHF

d_call: -
v_call: TRBV27
clone_size: few
j_call: TRBJ2-2
cdr3_nt: TGTGCCAGCAGTTTGAACGGGGGGGAGCTGTTTTTT
cdr3_aa: CASSLNGGELFF

d_call: -
v_call: TRBV28
clone_size: -
j_call: TRBJ1-2
cdr3_nt: TGCGCCAGCACCCCGGGTCGAGGAGATGGCTACACCTTC
cdr3_aa: CASTPGRGDGYTF

d_call: -
v_call: TRBV12-3/TRBV12-4
clone_size: many
j_call: TRBJ2-7
cdr3_nt: TGTGCCAGCACCTCAGGGTTACTGAACGAGCAGTACTTC
cdr3_aa: CASTSGLLNEQYF

d_call: -
v_call: TRBV7-6
clone_size: many
j_call: TRBJ1-1
cdr3_nt: TGTGCCAGCAGCTTAGGAGATAACACTGAAGCTTTCTTT
cdr3_aa: CASSLGDNTEAFF